This T cell receptor beta chain was captured by sequencing in a study of Graves' ophthalmopathy and Graves' hyperthyroidism. Amplification targeted the TCR beta CDR3 regions, with RNA transcripts as the source material. HTBI primers were employed in first-round RT-PCR, then a second-round multiplex PCR followed. TCRdb ran MiXCR on the multiplex PCR reads and lists one entry per CDR3 protein. The profile shows about 210,000 distinct CDR3 sequences, less than 30% of them singletons. This clonotype was seen many times. V was pared by 6 bases and J by 5 bases, with 13 bases between. There are 13 residues in the CDR3. The V gene's germline CDR1 is SGHAT and CDR2 FQDESV (reference sequence).

Sequenced material: peripheral blood. The rearrangement joins TRBV11-1 to TRBJ1-2; no definite D call. This TCR was sampled from a man aged 45-60 years with Graves' ophthalmopathy. The CDR3 coding sequence is TGTGCCAGCAGTTTCGCCCCTCTATATGGCTACACCTTC. It specifies CASSFAPLYGYTF.